These 24 T cell receptor beta chains came from one sample sequenced in a study of T cell responses to AZD1222 COVID-19 vaccine (dated by TCRdb to about 2021). Libraries were constructed by the immunoSEQ multiplex PCR assay. Drawn from immuneACCESS, this table holds only the in-frame rearrangements with V and J called that TCRdb kept. Clones are partly lost; checked studies trace under half to an unresolved V gene and leave the rest unexplained. Here the sample has some 130,000 clones; about 90% occur a single time. Of the sample, about 1.9% falls within the top ten clones. In the paper's terms, the time point label means: baseline before first vaccination. Sequenced material: peripheral blood, taken on day 0 of AZD1222 vaccination. All receptors come from an adult in good health.

In DNA, the CDR3 is TGCGCCAGCAGAAGTGAAGGGGTCAGGGGAGAGACCCAGTACTTC. Translating it yields CASRSEGVRGETQYF. This chain connects TRBV5-1 to TRBJ2-5, with a possible D match to TRBD1 (6 bases). The CDR3 runs to 15 residues. The germline gives CDR1 SGHRS, CDR2 YFSETQ. The V end lost 5 bases, the J end lost 4 bases, and 18 bases lay between the germline ends. Drawing the rest from reference TRBV5-1 and TRBJ2-5, the complete variable domain is KAGVTQTPRYLIKTRGQQVTLSCSPISGHRSVSWYQQTPGQGLQFLFEYFSETQRNKGNFPGRFSGRQFSNSRSEMNVSTLELGDSALYLCASRSEGVRGETQYFGPGTRLLVL.

This clone occurred once. The chain combines TRBV29-1 with TRBJ1-5; D gene unclear. This CDR3 is 13 amino acids long. Looked up from germline, CDR1 is SQVTM and CDR2 is ANQGSEA. The V end was cut by 5 bases, the J end by 2 bases, with 10 bases between. CDR3 sequence (DNA): TGCAGCGTTAGGGAGGGAGGCAATCAGCCCCAGCATTTT. It yields the protein CSVREGGNQPQHF.

This clone showed up just once. V and J are TRBV5-1 and TRBJ2-7; D uncertain. The germline V gene has CDR1 SGHRS and CDR2 YFSETQ. V was trimmed by 0 bases and J by 2 bases, leaving 9 bases between them. The CDR3 covers 14 residues. CDR3 region: CASSLGDRPYEQYF. CDR3 bases: TGCGCCAGCAGCTTGGGGGATCGACCCTACGAGCAGTACTTC.

The chain carries TRBV5-1 and TRBJ2-3; D possibly corresponds to TRBD2 (5 bases). Germline CDR1 SGHRS, CDR2 YFSETQ. The CDR3 sequence is 13 residues long. Trimming removed 5 bases at V and 1 base at J, with 8 bases between. CDR3 amino acids: CASRAARTDTQYF. CDR3 in DNA: TGCGCCAGCAGAGCGGCCCGCACAGATACGCAGTATTTT.

V is TRBV5-6 and J is TRBJ2-7, with TRBD1 matching 10 bases. Trimming removed 5 bases from V and 3 bases from J; junction bases left unmatched: 11. This CDR3 is 16 amino acids long. Germline V gene data show CDR1 as SGHDT and CDR2 as YYEEEE. The CDR3 nucleotides read TGTGCCAGCAGTTCCGGGGACAGGGGCGGATTCTACGAGCAGTACTTC. Its protein product is CASSSGDRGGFYEQYF.

The gene calls are TRBV15 and TRBJ1-1; D is perhaps TRBD1 (5 bases). This CDR3 spans 12 amino acids. Germline values: CDR1 LNHNV, CDR2 YYDKDF (reference sequence). The V and J ends lost 1 base and 11 bases respectively, with 11 bases between them. The chain's CDR3 is CATSRGGWGAFF. In DNA, the CDR3 is TGTGCCACCAGCAGAGGGGGTTGGGGCGCTTTCTTT.

The rearrangement links TRBV27 to TRBJ2-1; D is uncertain. Trimming stripped 6 bases from V and 2 bases from J, with 11 bases between. The germline CDR1 and CDR2 sequences are MNHEY and SMNVEV (reference sequence). The CDR3 spans 14 residues. The CDR3 is CASRGNGPYNEQFF. CDR3 sequence (DNA): TGTGCCAGCAGGGGGAATGGTCCCTACAATGAGCAGTTCTTC.

The genes are TRBV5-4 and TRBJ1-6, with D perhaps TRBD1 (6 bases). This CDR3 is 15 amino acids long. Germline V gene data show CDR1 as SGHNT and CDR2 as YYREEE (reference sequence). The ends were cut back, 2 bases at V and 5 bases at J, with 11 bases in the middle. CDR3 sequence reads: CASSFVGQNNSPLHF. The CDR3, as DNA: TGTGCCAGCAGCTTCGTGGGACAAAATAATTCACCCCTCCACTTT. The variable domain in full, with the rest retrieved from reference TRBV5-4 and TRBJ1-6, is ETGVTQSPTHLIKTRGQQVTLRCSSQSGHNTVSWYQQALGQGPQFIFQYYREEENGRGNFPPRFSGLQFPNYSSELNVNALELDDSALYLCASSFVGQNNSPLHFGNGTRLTVT.

This chain links TRBV12-3 or TRBV12-4 with TRBJ2-2; D call uncertain. Trimming stripped 6 bases from V and 5 bases from J, with 10 bases between. The CDR3 is made up of 13 amino acids. As DNA, the CDR3 is TGTGCCAGCAGGGCCCTTAATACCGGGGAGCTGTTTTTT. This sequence encodes CASRALNTGELFF.

The CDR3 region has the DNA TGCGCCAGCAGCCGGACCGGGCGACAGAATAGCAATCAGCCCCAGCATTTT. Translated: CASSRTGRQNSNQPQHF. J is TRBJ1-5 and V is TRBV4-1, with D maybe TRBD1 (5 bases). The ends were cut back, 4 bases at V and 0 bases at J, with 16 bases in the middle. Germline CDR1 is MGHRA and CDR2 is YSYEKL. This CDR3 contains 17 residues.

This chain uses TRBV6-5 with TRBJ2-7; 8 bases match TRBD1. The germline CDR1 and CDR2 sequences are MNHEY and SVGAGI. This CDR3 spans 14 amino acids. The V segment lost 0 bases and the J segment 4 bases; nucleotides outside the gene matches: 2. CDR3 sequence: CASSYSGQGYEQYF. In DNA, the CDR3 is TGTGCCAGCAGTTACTCAGGACAGGGATACGAGCAGTACTTC.

This clone was counted a single time. The V gene is TRBV28, the J gene TRBJ1-4; D ambiguous. V was pared by 2 bases and J by 8 bases, with 15 bases between. The CDR3 is 15 amino acids. Germline lookup yields CDR1 MDHEN and CDR2 SYDVKM. The CDR3 loop reads CASSLGPALREKLFF. The CDR3 nucleotides are TGTGCCAGCAGTTTAGGACCCGCCCTGCGGGAAAAACTGTTTTTT.

The chain has TRBV3-1 (or the pseudogene TRBV3-2) and TRBJ2-2; 13 bases are shared with TRBD2. The V gene end was trimmed by 3 bases and the J gene end by 7 bases; junction bases not matched to a gene: 11. Germline CDR1 is LGHDT and CDR2 is YNNKEL (reference sequence). This CDR3 comprises 18 residues. CDR3 sequence: CASSHRLAGGPLGGELFF. The DNA of the CDR3 is TGTGCCAGCAGCCACAGACTAGCGGGGGGCCCTCTTGGCGGGGAGCTGTTTTTT.

The chain links TRBV19 to TRBJ1-3; the D is unclear. V was trimmed by 3 bases and J by 4 bases, leaving 13 bases between them. The germline gives CDR1 LNHDA, CDR2 SQIVND (reference sequence). This CDR3 has 15 residues. CDR3 nucleotides: TGTGCCAGTAGTATTTACGGGTTCGTGGGAAACACCATATATTTT. Its protein is CASSIYGFVGNTIYF.

J is TRBJ1-5 and V is TRBV7-2; perhaps TRBD1 as D (6 bases). CDR1 is SGHTA, CDR2 FQGNSA, per germline. The CDR3 spans 14 residues. Deletions cut 5 bases from V and 8 bases from J, with 16 bases between. The DNA of the CDR3 is TGTGCCAGCAGCCCAGGGGTAGGGGAAAAGCCCCAGCATTTT. Amino acids: CASSPGVGEKPQHF.

The V and J genes are TRBV2 and TRBJ2-2; 9 bases are shared with TRBD1. CDR1 and CDR2 (germline): SNHLY, FYNNEI. J was trimmed by 4 bases and V by 5 bases; bases with no gene match: 2. The CDR3 extends over 14 amino acids. The CDR3 reads CASSTGGPTGELFF. In nucleotides, the CDR3 is TGTGCCAGCAGTACAGGGGGCCCCACCGGGGAGCTGTTTTTT.

The CDR3 sequence is CASSLERNTEAFF. DNA of the CDR3: TGTGCCAGCAGCTTAGAACGAAACACTGAAGCTTTCTTT. The chain combines TRBV11-2 with TRBJ1-1; D call uncertain. The CDR3 contains 13 residues. Trimming took 0 bases from V and 2 from J, leaving 4 bases between them. CDR1 is SGHAT and CDR2 is FQNNGV in the germline V gene.

V gene TRBV4-3 combines with J gene TRBJ1-3; D remains unclear. This CDR3 is built from 16 residues. Germline CDR1 LGHNA, CDR2 YSLEER. Trimming cost V 1 base and J 5 bases, with 15 bases left between them. The CDR3 bases are TGCGCCAGCAGCCAAGCCCTGTCCAGTATTAGAAACACCATATATTTT. This codes for CASSQALSSIRNTIYF.

J is TRBJ1-5 and V is TRBV2, with a weak D call TRBD1 (5 bases). Germline V lookup: CDR1 SNHLY, CDR2 FYNNEI. Trimming left V 5 bases short and J 8 bases short, with 19 bases between. CDR3 length: 15 residues. In nucleotides, the CDR3 is TGTGCCAGCAGTCGGACTCAGGGAAGCGGTGAGCCCCAGCATTTT. Amino acids: CASSRTQGSGEPQHF.

The gene calls are TRBV11-2 and TRBJ1-3; D perhaps matches TRBD1 (6 bases). This CDR3 spans 15 amino acids. The germline V and J ends were trimmed by 5 bases and 0 bases, with 11 bases remaining between them. Germline V gene data show CDR1 as SGHAT and CDR2 as FQNNGV. CDR3 loop: CASSDGQRSGNTIYF. Here the CDR3 DNA reads TGTGCCAGCAGCGACGGACAGCGCTCTGGAAACACCATATATTTT.

The chain carries TRBV10-3 and TRBJ1-2; TRBD1 is a possible D gene (5 bases). The germline V gene has CDR1 ENHRY and CDR2 SYGVKD. The CDR3 extends over 13 amino acids. Trimming took off 6 bases at V and 7 bases at J, with 15 bases between the two ends. The CDR3 loop is CAISPGQTGGYTF. CDR3 bases: TGTGCCATCAGCCCGGGGCAGACGGGTGGCTACACCTTC.

This chain joins TRBV6-5 and TRBJ2-7; 8 bases map to TRBD1. Germline CDR1 and CDR2: MNHEY and SVGAGI. This CDR3 is built from 15 residues. V lost 5 bases and J lost 4; bases outside the gene matches: 10. The CDR3 region has the DNA TGTGCCAGCAGTCCCCGACAGGGGAGTGTATACGAGCAGTACTTC. Its translation is CASSPRQGSVYEQYF.

The chain employs TRBV18 and TRBJ2-4; D remains ambiguous. Per germline, CDR1 KGHSH and CDR2 LQKENI. The CDR3 totals 14 residues. V lost 0 bases and J 7 bases, leaving 10 bases between the germline ends. The CDR3 DNA follows: TGTGCCAGCTCACCACCCTCGGTACTCAACATTCAGTACTTC. It is translated as CASSPPSVLNIQYF.

Here the CDR3 DNA reads TGTGCCAGCAGCGTACGCCGTTCTGGGGATTCTAACACTGAAGCTTTCTTT. It codes for CASSVRRSGDSNTEAFF. V is TRBV7-9 and J is TRBJ1-1, with no clear D. Trimming stripped 5 bases from V and 2 bases from J, with 21 bases between. The germline CDR1 and CDR2 sequences are SEHNR and FQNEAQ (reference sequence). The CDR3 spans 17 residues.